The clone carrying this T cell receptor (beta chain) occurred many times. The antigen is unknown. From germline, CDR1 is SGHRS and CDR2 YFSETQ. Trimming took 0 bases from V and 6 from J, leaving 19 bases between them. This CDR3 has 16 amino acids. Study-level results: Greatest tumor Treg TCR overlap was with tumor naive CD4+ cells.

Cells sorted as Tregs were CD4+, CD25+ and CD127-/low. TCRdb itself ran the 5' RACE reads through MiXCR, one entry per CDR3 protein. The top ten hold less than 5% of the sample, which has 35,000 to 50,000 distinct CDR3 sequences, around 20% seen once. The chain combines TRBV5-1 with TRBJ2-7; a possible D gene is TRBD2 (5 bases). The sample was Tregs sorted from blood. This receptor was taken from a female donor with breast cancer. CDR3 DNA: TGCGCCAGCAGCTTGGTGGCAGAGCCGGGGATGGGCGAGCAGTACTTC. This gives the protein CASSLVAEPGMGEQYF.